These T cell receptor beta chains were read from a single sample in a study of vaccination and CD4 T cells after COVID-19. TCRdb reprocessed the PCR reads via MiXCR and lists one record per CDR3 protein. The sample lists 5,500 to 7,500 distinct CDR3 sequences, approximately 52% occurring once. Which antigens these TCRs recognize remains unknown. Sequencing used CD4+ T cells from blood, cultured in vitro. The source is a human donor in good health. Each CDR3 is given with its conserved first and last residue. The order of the fields is CDR3 protein, CDR3 DNA, J gene, clone size, D gene, V gene. D genes are given only for firm matches. A row's size may be missing; if present it is once, few, many or a size class.

CASSPPGTGYEQFF | TGTGCCAGCAGTCCCCCCGGGACAGGGTATGAGCAGTTCTTC | TRBJ2-1 | once | TRBD1 | TRBV12-3/TRBV12-4
CASSHARLTGPDTQYF | TGTGCCAGCAGCCACGCGAGGTTGACGGGGCCAGATACGCAGTATTTT | TRBJ2-3 | NA | NA | TRBV12-3/TRBV12-4
CASRLGFPLLNTEAFF | TGTGCCAGCAGATTGGGGTTTCCCCTCTTGAACACTGAAGCTTTCTTT | TRBJ1-1 | once | NA | TRBV7-2
CASAVRGETQYF | TGTGCCAGCGCCGTACGTGGAGAGACCCAGTACTTC | TRBJ2-5 | once | NA | TRBV7-9
CASSLRDRQNEKLFF | TGTGCCAGCAGCCTTAGGGACAGGCAAAATGAAAAACTGTTTTTT | TRBJ1-4 | NA | TRBD1 | TRBV7-2
CASSIGGTNYGYTF | TGTGCCAGTAGTATCGGTGGAACTAACTATGGCTACACCTTC | TRBJ1-2 | NA | NA | TRBV19
CASSTGFTDTQYF | TGTGCCAGCAGCACCGGCTTCACAGATACGCAGTATTTT | TRBJ2-3 | NA | NA | TRBV7-2
CASRAIRPTKTYEQYF | TGTGCCAGCAGGGCGATCCGACCGACCAAAACCTACGAGCAGTACTTC | TRBJ2-7 | NA | NA | TRBV21-1
CASSLDISGTVSGNTIYF | TGTGCCAGCAGCTTAGACATTTCCGGGACAGTATCTGGAAACACCATATATTTT | TRBJ1-3 | NA | TRBD1 | TRBV7-6
CSARGAGQANEKLFF | TGCAGTGCTAGAGGGGCAGGACAGGCGAATGAAAAACTGTTTTTT | TRBJ1-4 | NA | TRBD1 | TRBV20-1
CATSDRQGSDTQYF | TGTGCCACCAGTGATAGACAGGGCTCAGATACGCAGTATTTT | TRBJ2-3 | NA | TRBD1 | TRBV24-1
CASSPLEVGESPLHF | TGTGCCAGTAGTCCCCTCGAAGTTGGGGAGTCACCCCTCCACTTT | TRBJ1-6 | few | NA | TRBV19
CASSEAGRTDTQYF | TGTGCCAGCAGTGAAGCTGGGCGCACAGATACGCAGTATTTT | TRBJ2-3 | few | NA | TRBV6-1
CSVPRQTNYGYTF | TGCAGCGTCCCACGACAGACTAACTATGGCTACACCTTC | TRBJ1-2 | NA | NA | TRBV29-1
CSAAGQGAIDRVGVIKDTIYF | TGCAGTGCGGCAGGACAGGGGGCAATAGATCGGGTAGGCGTAATTAAGGACACCATATATTTT | TRBJ1-3 | NA | TRBD1 | TRBV20-1
CASSVQGRETQYF | TGTGCCAGCAGCGTACAGGGTCGGGAGACCCAGTACTTC | TRBJ2-5 | NA | NA | TRBV12-3/TRBV12-4
CASSHRGSGELFF | TGCGCCAGCAGCCACCGGGGGAGCGGGGAGCTGTTTTTT | TRBJ2-2 | NA | NA | TRBV10-1
CASSYSNRPLYGYTF | TGTGCCAGCAGTTACTCGAACAGGCCTCTCTATGGCTACACCTTC | TRBJ1-2 | few | NA | TRBV6-5
CASSSHYPGQGMYQPQHF | TGTGCCAGCAGTTCTCACTACCCGGGACAGGGTATGTATCAGCCCCAGCATTTT | TRBJ1-5 | few | TRBD1 | TRBV12-3/TRBV12-4
CASSFGGLFRGYTF | TGTGCCAGCAGTTTCGGGGGACTTTTCAGAGGCTACACCTTC | TRBJ1-2 | NA | NA | TRBV12-3/TRBV12-4
CASRGLAGVTGELFF | TGTGCCAGCAGGGGACTAGCGGGCGTGACCGGGGAGCTGTTTTTT | TRBJ2-2 | few | TRBD2 | TRBV27
CASTPSGTAGSSEQYF | TGTGCCAGCACCCCTTCCGGGACAGCGGGATCCTCCGAGCAGTACTTC | TRBJ2-7 | NA | NA | TRBV6-1
CASSSRGAPTYEQYF | TGTGCCAGCAGCTCCCGGGGGGCCCCCACCTACGAGCAGTACTTC | TRBJ2-7 | few | NA | TRBV6-1